One sample yielded the 20 T cell receptor beta chains listed below, sequenced in a study of B cell selection in AIRE deficiency. Here immunoSEQ multiplex PCR was the method, and the copy in TCRdb shows in-frame clones only, minus some. The sample carries 15,000 to 20,000 clones, 90% to 95% recorded once. Regulatory T cells were sorted as CD4+CD25hiCD127low/negative. The sample comprised CD4+CD25+ Tregs sorted from PBMCs. These receptors all come from a human donor in good health.

This chain uses TRBV9 with TRBJ2-7, with 11 positions matching TRBD2. The CDR3 is 13 residues long. Germline trimming cut 3 bases from V and 5 bases from J; bases unmatched to any gene: 1. Germline V CDR1 and CDR2: SGDLS, YYNGEE. CDR3 protein: CASSASGRNEQYF. As DNA, the CDR3 is TGTGCCAGCAGCGCTAGCGGGAGGAACGAGCAGTACTTC.

This chain connects TRBV2 to TRBJ1-2, with 9 bases identical to TRBD1. V was pared by 6 bases and J by 6 bases, with 5 bases of the junction left unmatched. The germline V gene has CDR1 SNHLY and CDR2 FYNNEI. The CDR3 sequence is 13 residues long. CDR3 coding DNA: TGTGCCAGCAGGCAGGACAGGGGAAATGGCTACACCTTC. Amino acids: CASRQDRGNGYTF.

This chain connects TRBV13 to TRBJ2-7; 7 bases match TRBD2. J was trimmed by 2 bases and V by 6 bases; bases with no gene match: 13. Germline values: CDR1 PRHDT, CDR2 FYEKMQ (reference sequence). The CDR3 contains 16 residues. The CDR3 DNA follows: TGTGCCAGCAGTGAAGCGCTTCCGGGAGGACCCTACGAGCAGTACTTC. Its protein is CASSEALPGGPYEQYF.

V and J are TRBV28 and TRBJ1-2; the D is unclear. V lost 8 bases to trimming and J lost 8 bases, with 15 bases between them. The CDR3 has 12 residues. Germline CDR1 MDHEN, CDR2 SYDVKM. CDR3 sequence (DNA): TGTGCCAGCGAGGGTCCCGGGGAAGGCTACACCTTC. Translated, it gives CASEGPGEGYTF.

The J gene is TRBJ1-3, the V gene TRBV7-9; 8 bases are a match to TRBD1. The germline gives CDR1 SEHNR, CDR2 FQNEAQ (reference sequence). The CDR3 runs 15 residues. V gave up 7 bases and J gave up 0 bases; unmatched junction bases: 5. The DNA of the CDR3 is TGTGCCAGCAACCCGGACAGGGACTCTGGAAACACCATATATTTT. Its protein product is CASNPDRDSGNTIYF.

The chain carries TRBV15 and TRBJ1-2; D may be TRBD1 (6 bases). Per the germline V gene, CDR1 is LNHNV and CDR2 is YYDKDF (reference sequence). The CDR3 sequence is 12 residues long. V lost 5 bases and J lost 2, with 6 bases in between. CDR3 in amino acids: CATSQGNYGYTF. CDR3 nucleotides: TGTGCCACCAGCCAGGGGAACTATGGCTACACCTTC.

This clone came up a few times. This chain uses TRBV11-1 with TRBJ2-7; 8 bases line up with TRBD1. This CDR3 comprises 14 residues. The ends lost 1 base at V and 4 bases at J; junction bases unmatched: 3. Germline V gene data show CDR1 as SGHAT and CDR2 as FQDESV (reference sequence). Written as DNA, the CDR3 is TGTGCCAGCAGCTTAGACAGGGGGACGTACGAGCAGTACTTC. Protein sequence: CASSLDRGTYEQYF.

The genes are TRBV6-5 and TRBJ1-2; possible D gene TRBD1, 5 bases. The CDR3 is made up of 12 amino acids. The V end was cut by 3 bases, the J end by 6 bases, with 8 bases between. Germline V gives CDR1 MNHEY, CDR2 SVGAGI. This CDR3 reads CASSYPGDGYTF. CDR3 nucleotides: TGTGCCAGCAGTTATCCGGGGGATGGCTACACCTTC.

This clone came up once. V and J are TRBV5-4 and TRBJ1-4, with D maybe TRBD1 (5 bases). The CDR3 has 15 amino acids. CDR1 and CDR2 from the germline V gene are SGHNT and YYREEE (reference sequence). V gave up 1 base and J gave up 2 bases, with 9 bases separating them. The CDR3: CASSLFRGTNEKLFF. The CDR3 DNA follows: TGTGCCAGCAGCTTGTTCCGGGGCACTAATGAAAAACTGTTTTTT.

The chain couples TRBV7-9 to TRBJ1-2; possible D gene TRBD1, 6 bases. The CDR3 is 15 residues long. V lost 0 bases to trimming and J lost 0 bases, with 8 bases between them. Per the germline V gene, CDR1 is SEHNR and CDR2 is FQNEAQ (reference sequence). CDR3: CASSLASGANYGYTF. The CDR3 nucleotides are TGTGCCAGCAGCTTAGCCTCAGGGGCTAACTATGGCTACACCTTC.

The chain has TRBV7-9 and TRBJ2-1; 7 bases map to TRBD1. V lost 5 bases and J lost 2; bases outside the gene matches: 9. The CDR3 consists of 16 residues. Germline assignment: CDR1 SEHNR and CDR2 FQNEAQ (reference sequence). CDR3 DNA sequence: TGTGCCAGCAGCCCCGGAGTTAGGGGGCCCTACAATGAGCAGTTCTTC. Amino acids: CASSPGVRGPYNEQFF. The variable domain in full, completed from reference TRBV7-9 and TRBJ2-1, reads DTGVSQNPRHKITKRGQNVTFRCDPISEHNRLYWYRQTLGQGPEFLTYFQNEAQLEKSRLLSDRFSAERPKGSFSTLEIQRTEQGDSAMYLCASSPGVRGPYNEQFFGPGTRLTVL.

The rearrangement links TRBV11-1 to TRBJ2-7; D gene unclear. Between the trimmed V and J ends, which lost 3 bases and 3 bases, there was a span of 12 bases. Germline CDR1 SGHAT, CDR2 FQDESV (reference sequence). CDR3 length equals 14 residues. CDR3 region: CASSFDPRIYEQYF. CDR3 in DNA: TGTGCCAGCAGCTTTGACCCTAGAATCTACGAGCAGTACTTC. Full variable domain (rest looked up from reference TRBV11-1 and TRBJ2-7): EAEVAQSPRYKITEKSQAVAFWCDPISGHATLYWYRQILGQGPELLVQFQDESVVDDSQLPKDRFSAERLKGVDSTLKIQPAELGDSAMYLCASSFDPRIYEQYFGPGTRLTVT.

The V call is TRBV2, the J call TRBJ1-6; possibly TRBD1 for D (6 bases). V dropped 7 bases and J dropped 6 bases, with 16 bases sitting between them. CDR1 is SNHLY, CDR2 FYNNEI, per germline. The length of the CDR3 is 15 residues. In DNA form, the CDR3 reads TGTGCCAGCACCTTTAGACAGGCCCCTAATTCACCCCTCCACTTT. It translates to CASTFRQAPNSPLHF.

The rearrangement links TRBV7-2 to TRBJ2-4, with D perhaps matching TRBD1 (6 bases). V was pared by 2 bases and J by 0 bases, with 11 bases between. The germline V gene encodes CDR1 SGHTA and CDR2 FQGNSA. The CDR3 has 16 amino acids. The CDR3 DNA sequence: TGTGCCAGCAGCTTACTGGGGGCAGTAGCCAAAAACATTCAGTACTTC. Protein: CASSLLGAVAKNIQYF.

V is TRBV5-1 and J is TRBJ1-2; D ambiguous. The CDR3 has 15 residues. The V gene's germline CDR1 is SGHRS and CDR2 YFSETQ. Between the trimmed V and J ends, which lost 0 bases and 4 bases, there was a span of 13 bases. CDR3 nucleotides: TGCGCCAGCAGCTTGGAGATGGGCAGCTCCTATGGCTACACCTTC. Protein: CASSLEMGSSYGYTF.

This clone has a single count. One end of the junction fails to match germline, which may point to a read error. This chain connects TRBV10-3 to TRBJ1-2; 8 bases are a match to TRBD1. Per germline, CDR1 ENHRY and CDR2 SYGVKD. The CDR3 runs 15 residues. The CDR3 protein is CAISGTGGNVYGYTF. The DNA of the CDR3 is TGTGCCATAAGTGGTACAGGGGGGAACGTCTATGGCTACACCTTC.

The V call is TRBV13, the J call TRBJ2-3; D is uncertain. The CDR3 runs to 16 residues. Germline V gene data show CDR1 as PRHDT and CDR2 as FYEKMQ (reference sequence). The ends were cut back, 4 bases at V and 4 bases at J, with 18 bases in the middle. Here the CDR3 reads CASSYRPRSWADTQYF. CDR3 coding DNA: TGTGCCAGCAGCTACCGCCCTCGTAGCTGGGCAGATACGCAGTATTTT.

This rearrangement joins TRBV28 to TRBJ1-5; tentatively, D is TRBD1 (6 bases). V shed 6 bases and J shed 6 bases, with 9 bases lying between them. The CDR3 length is 12 residues. Germline CDR1 MDHEN, CDR2 SYDVKM. The CDR3 DNA is TGTGCCAGCAGCTCAGGGGCTCAGCCCCAGCATTTT. Encoded protein: CASSSGAQPQHF.

This clone was recorded once. This chain joins TRBV28 and TRBJ2-3, with a possible D match to TRBD2 (5 bases). This CDR3 has 15 amino acids. Germline V gene lookup returns CDR1 MDHEN and CDR2 SYDVKM. V was shortened by 2 bases and J by 0 bases, with 9 bases between the two germline ends. CDR3 residues: CASSLVSGSTDTQYF. CDR3 coding DNA: TGTGCCAGCAGTTTAGTAAGCGGAAGCACAGATACGCAGTATTTT.

V and J are TRBV5-1 and TRBJ2-1; D remains unclear. Germline values: CDR1 SGHRS, CDR2 YFSETQ. The CDR3 is made up of 16 amino acids. The V end lost 4 bases, the J end lost 2 bases, and 16 bases lay between the germline ends. The CDR3 nucleotides read TGCGCCAGCAGCCACCGGGTGGTAGGAACCTACAATGAGCAGTTCTTC. Its protein product is CASSHRVVGTYNEQFF.